A single sample is the source of the 18 T cell receptor beta chains below, sequenced in a study of regulatory T cells in long-lasting Graves disease. The time point here: newly diagnosed GD, antithyroid drugs for less than 3 months. PBMCs were the source of the RNA used for TCR sequencing. With iRepertoire HTBI primers and Arm-PCR of CDR3 regions, TCR beta libraries were built. TCRdb re-called the multiplex PCR reads with MiXCR, one entry per CDR3 protein. This table has 450,000 to 600,000 distinct CDR3 sequences, about 14% appearing once. The data were also submitted as part of a second study, on T cells in Graves' hyperthyroidism and ophthalmopathy.

The material was peripheral blood mononuclear cells (PBMCs), obtained at new diagnosis, from a patient treated with antithyroid drugs. These receptor sequences come from a man younger than 45 with Graves disease.

This clonotype was seen more than once but under ten times. A much larger clone sits a single nucleotide away, making a read error possible. This chain links TRBV2 with TRBJ1-1, with 8 bases fitting TRBD1. With 8 bases clipped from V and 4 bases from J, the junction kept 6 bases outside the gene matches. Germline-derived CDR1 and CDR2 are SNHLY and FYNNEI. This CDR3 has 13 amino acids. CDR3 sequence reads: CASPRTGSTEAFF. Written as DNA, the CDR3 is TGTGCCAGCCCTAGGACAGGGAGCACTGAAGCTTTCTTT.

This clonotype was seen only a few times. This may be a read error, as it is one base from a much larger clone. The chain combines TRBV12-3 or TRBV12-4 with TRBJ2-1; 7 bases are shared with TRBD2. V lost 5 bases and J lost 4; bases outside the gene matches: 8. The CDR3 is made up of 15 amino acids. Here the CDR3 reads CASSPDGGWYNEQFF. The CDR3 region has the DNA TGTGCCAGCAGTCCGGACGGGGGGTGGTACAATGAGCAGTTCTTC.

Of note for this clonotype: This likely traces to a read error, being one base from a far larger clone. The chain has TRBV12-3 or TRBV12-4 and TRBJ2-1, with no clear D. CDR3 length: 12 residues. Between the trimmed V and J ends, which lost 8 bases and 11 bases, there was a span of 16 bases. CDR3 sequence reads: CASGGLRPKQFF. CDR3 bases: TGTGCCAGCGGTGGTCTGCGCCCAAAGCAGTTCTTC.

Details on this clonotype: This is likely an artifact of a read error, given a far larger clone one base away. The rearrangement joins TRBV19 to TRBJ2-1; perhaps D is TRBD1 or TRBD2 (5 bases each). V lost 9 bases and J 2 bases, leaving 11 bases between the germline ends. This CDR3 has 13 amino acids. From germline, CDR1 is LNHDA and CDR2 SQIVND (reference sequence). The CDR3 region is CASGTSPYNEQFF. The CDR3 region has the DNA TGTGCCAGCGGGACGAGCCCCTACAATGAGCAGTTCTTC. Looking up the rest from reference TRBV19 and TRBJ2-1 gives the full variable domain: DGGITQSPKYLFRKEGQNVTLSCEQNLNHDAMYWYRQDPGQGLRLIYYSQIVNDFQKGDIAEGYSVSREKKESFPLTVTSAQKNPTAFYLCASGTSPYNEQFFGPGTRLTVL.

There are many counts of this clonotype. The chain uses TRBV6-1 and TRBJ2-3, with a tentative D call TRBD1 (6 bases). Trimming cost V 1 base and J 4 bases, with 12 bases left between them. This CDR3 contains 15 residues. CDR1 and CDR2 (germline): MNHNS, SASEGT. The CDR3 here is CASSEGQGLADTQYF. The CDR3 nucleotides read TGTGCCAGCAGTGAAGGGCAGGGGTTGGCAGATACGCAGTATTTT.

Of note for this clonotype: A read error may be the cause here, since a much bigger clone is one base away. This chain joins TRBV7-2 and TRBJ2-1; no clear D gene. Per the germline V gene, CDR1 is SGHTA and CDR2 is FQGNSA. CDR3 length equals 19 residues. The CDR3 loop is CASSLRARAGVSSHNEQFF. The DNA of the CDR3 is TGTGCCAGCAGCTTAAGGGCCCGGGCAGGCGTGAGCTCCCACAATGAGCAGTTCTTC.

V is TRBV19 and J is TRBJ1-6, with D possibly being TRBD1 (6 bases). The ends were cut back, 3 bases at V and 8 bases at J, with 20 bases in the middle. This CDR3 has 17 residues. From germline, CDR1 is LNHDA and CDR2 SQIVND (reference sequence). The CDR3 coding sequence is TGTGCCAGTAGTATCTTAGTGGCGGGACACGGAGATTCACCCCTCCACTTT. This encodes CASSILVAGHGDSPLHF.

Ten or more counts support this clonotype. The rearrangement links TRBV12-3 or TRBV12-4 to TRBJ1-5, with TRBD1 as a possible D gene (6 bases). The CDR3 spans 15 residues. V shed 6 bases and J shed 1 base, with 13 bases lying between them. In DNA, the CDR3 is TGTGCCAGCAGCCAGGACAGTGGGAGCAATCAGCCCCAGCATTTT. Amino acids: CASSQDSGSNQPQHF.

This clonotype has ten or more counts. The chain has TRBV27 and TRBJ2-5, with a weak D call TRBD1 (5 bases). The CDR3 contains 13 residues. Germline CDR1 and CDR2: MNHEY and SMNVEV (reference sequence). V shed 5 bases and J shed 5 bases, with 12 bases lying between them. CDR3 sequence reads: CASSTRVGETQYF. The CDR3 DNA sequence: TGTGCCAGCAGTACCAGGGTAGGGGAGACCCAGTACTTC.

The chain links TRBV20-1 to TRBJ2-1; 9 positions agree with TRBD2. The junction had 5 bases not matched to a gene; V was cut back by 5 bases and J by 3 bases. The CDR3 has 14 amino acids. Germline V gene sequence: CDR1 DFQATT, CDR2 SNEGSKA (reference sequence). The CDR3 nucleotides are TGCAGTGCTGCCGCTAGCGGGAACTACAATGAGCAGTTCTTC. Amino acids: CSAAASGNYNEQFF.

Notes on this clonotype: This could be a read error, since a much larger clone is one nucleotide away. J is TRBJ1-4 and V is TRBV7-2, with 10 bases identical to TRBD1. With 4 bases clipped from V and 9 bases from J, the junction kept 8 bases outside the gene matches. This CDR3 has 15 amino acids. Germline V gene data show CDR1 as SGHTA and CDR2 as FQGNSA. The CDR3: CASSSRQGAGKKLFF. In nucleotides, the CDR3 is TGTGCCAGCAGCTCGAGACAGGGGGCAGGAAAAAAACTGTTTTTT. The full variable domain, in which reference TRBV7-2 and TRBJ1-4 provide the parts outside the CDR3, is GAGVSQSPSNKVTEKGKDVELRCDPISGHTALYWYRQSLGQGLEFLIYFQGNSAPDKSGLPSDRFSAERTGGSVSTLTIQRTQQEDSAVYLCASSSRQGAGKKLFFGSGTQLSVL.

This clonotype came up many times. This sequence joins TRBV20-1 and TRBJ1-1; possible D gene TRBD1, 5 bases. CDR1 and CDR2 (germline): DFQATT, SNEGSKA (reference sequence). The CDR3 contains 13 residues. V was shortened by 6 bases and J by 0 bases, with 11 bases between the two germline ends. As DNA, the CDR3 is TGCAGTGCCCCGGGACCCATGAACACTGAAGCTTTCTTT. Residues: CSAPGPMNTEAFF.

This clonotype was seen ten or more times. The chain carries TRBV6-1 and TRBJ2-7; the match to TRBD1 covers 8 bases. The CDR3 length is 14 residues. V shed 5 bases and J 3 bases; nucleotides not matched to a gene: 6. CDR1 and CDR2 from the germline V gene are MNHNS and SASEGT. The CDR3 DNA sequence: TGTGCCAGCAGTAACCCGGACAGGGACTACGAGCAGTACTTC. Amino acid sequence: CASSNPDRDYEQYF.

This clonotype was counted many times. V usage is TRBV20-1 and J usage is TRBJ2-2; 7 bases agree with TRBD1. This CDR3 comprises 14 residues. J gave up 5 bases and V 5 bases, and 8 bases lay outside the gene matches. CDR1 is DFQATT, CDR2 SNEGSKA, per germline (reference sequence). The CDR3 nucleotides read TGCAGTGCTCTAGGGGGCCGTGGAACCGGGGAGCTGTTTTTT. Translated, it gives CSALGGRGTGELFF.

This sequence joins TRBV19 and TRBJ1-2; D unclear. The V gene lost 1 base and the J gene lost 2 bases, with 5 bases spanning the gap. Germline assignment: CDR1 LNHDA and CDR2 SQIVND (reference sequence). The CDR3 has 13 amino acids. CDR3 loop: CASSIGINYGYTF. The DNA for the CDR3 is TGTGCCAGTAGTATAGGAATCAACTATGGCTACACCTTC.

This clonotype was picked up many times. The rearrangement uses TRBV20-1 and TRBJ2-1; possible D gene TRBD2, 6 bases. There are 13 residues in the CDR3. Trimming took 2 bases from V and 9 from J, leaving 14 bases between them. Looked up from germline, CDR1 is DFQATT and CDR2 is SNEGSKA (reference sequence). CDR3 in amino acids: CSARRGSRSEQFF. Here the CDR3 DNA reads TGCAGTGCTAGACGGGGGAGTAGGAGTGAGCAGTTCTTC.

This clonotype was recorded many times. The CDR3 DNA is TGTGCCAGCAGTGACCGGGTTAATGAAAAACTGTTTTTT. Protein sequence: CASSDRVNEKLFF. The genes are TRBV6-1 and TRBJ1-4; D is unclear. Trimming cost V 3 bases and J 4 bases, with 6 bases left between them. The CDR3 length is 13 residues. Germline V CDR1 and CDR2: MNHNS, SASEGT.

This clonotype appeared many times. The chain has TRBV2 and TRBJ2-3, with a weak D call TRBD2 (6 bases). CDR1 SNHLY and CDR2 FYNNEI come from the germline V gene. Trimming took off 5 bases at V and 0 bases at J, with 9 bases between the two ends. There are 14 residues in the CDR3. The CDR3 here is CASSPLASTDTQYF. CDR3 coding DNA: TGTGCCAGCAGTCCCCTAGCGAGCACAGATACGCAGTATTTT.